The 32 T cell receptor beta chains given below trace back to one sample, sequenced in a study of PD-1 blockade in classical Hodgkin lymphoma. No patient escaped relapse after autologous stem cell transplantation, and brentuximab vedotin exposure varied. The data were produced by immunoSEQ multiplex PCR, yet TCRdb's version contains in-frame clones alone and is incomplete. The table has 20,000 to 25,000 clones, over 60% seen once. The input for sequencing was peripheral blood mononuclear cells (PBMCs), taken at baseline. Receptors were obtained from a human donor with classical Hodgkin lymphoma.

This clone turned up a few times. The chain combines TRBV9 with TRBJ2-3, with TRBD2 matching over 7 bases. The J segment lost 2 bases and the V segment lost 0 bases, leaving 9 bases of the junction unmatched. CDR3 size: 17 residues. Germline V gene lookup returns CDR1 SGDLS and CDR2 YYNGEE. CDR3 nucleotides: TGTGCCAGCAGCGTAGGTCGATCCGCGGGGGTCACAGATACGCAGTATTTT. It translates to CASSVGRSAGVTDTQYF.

The gene calls are TRBV5-6 and TRBJ2-6, with 7 positions matching TRBD1. V was clipped by 2 bases and J by 2 bases; unmatched bases: 1. The CDR3 totals 15 residues. Germline V gene sequence: CDR1 SGHDT, CDR2 YYEEEE. The DNA of the CDR3 is TGTGCCAGCAGCTTAAGGGGGCCTGGGGCCAACGTCCTGACTTTC. Protein: CASSLRGPGANVLTF.

The gene calls are TRBV19 and TRBJ2-5, with D hard to call. V was pared by 5 bases and J by 8 bases, with 18 bases between. This CDR3 has 14 amino acids. Germline CDR1 LNHDA, CDR2 SQIVND (reference sequence). The CDR3 nucleotides read TGTGCCAGTAGTCCCTCCGGGCCATTAGGAACCCAGTACTTC. Translated: CASSPSGPLGTQYF.

This clone occurred once. This rearrangement joins TRBV19 to TRBJ2-2, with D uncertain. The CDR3 runs to 15 residues. Germline V CDR1 and CDR2: LNHDA, SQIVND (reference sequence). V was cut by 3 bases and J by 4 bases, with 12 bases left in between. The DNA for the CDR3 is TGTGCCAGTAGTATTTTGGGGATTAGCACCGGGGAGCTGTTTTTT. Protein: CASSILGISTGELFF.

The CDR3 coding sequence is TGCGCCAGCAGCTTGTCCGGGACGAACACCGGGGAGCTGTTTTTT. This translates into CASSLSGTNTGELFF. The rearrangement uses TRBV5-1 and TRBJ2-2; tentatively, D is TRBD2 (5 bases). The CDR3 spans 15 residues. Germline V gives CDR1 SGHRS, CDR2 YFSETQ. Deletions cut 1 base from V and 0 bases from J, with 7 bases between.

The J gene is TRBJ2-2, the V gene TRBV19; D remains unclear. Germline CDR1 and CDR2: LNHDA and SQIVND (reference sequence). V was clipped by 3 bases and J by 6 bases, with 11 bases between them. There are 14 residues in the CDR3. The CDR3: CASSMASTSGELFF. CDR3 sequence (DNA): TGTGCCAGTAGTATGGCCTCCACCTCCGGGGAGCTGTTTTTT. Combining the CDR3 with reference TRBV19 and TRBJ2-2 gives the whole variable domain DGGITQSPKYLFRKEGQNVTLSCEQNLNHDAMYWYRQDPGQGLRLIYYSQIVNDFQKGDIAEGYSVSREKKESFPLTVTSAQKNPTAFYLCASSMASTSGELFFGEGSRLTVL.

By proportion, this clone is medium-sized. V gene TRBV2 combines with J gene TRBJ1-2; 10 nucleotides match TRBD1. The V gene end was trimmed by 2 bases and the J gene end by 6 bases; junction bases not matched to a gene: 9. Germline-derived CDR1 and CDR2 are SNHLY and FYNNEI. This CDR3 has 16 residues. CDR3 sequence reads: CASSESFTGTGDGYTF. DNA for the CDR3: TGTGCCAGCAGTGAATCCTTCACCGGGACAGGGGATGGCTACACCTTC.

The rearrangement joins TRBV11-2 to TRBJ1-4, with TRBD1 matching 7 bases. The trim removed 3 bases at V and 8 bases at J, leaving 9 bases unmatched. Looked up from germline, CDR1 is SGHAT and CDR2 is FQNNGV. This CDR3 is 15 amino acids long. The CDR3 sequence: CASSFMTGRREKLFF. CDR3 DNA sequence: TGTGCCAGCAGCTTCATGACAGGGAGACGAGAAAAACTGTTTTTT.

V and J are TRBV19 and TRBJ2-3, with 11 bases lining up with TRBD2. With V trimmed by 7 bases and J by 0 bases, 12 bases remained unmatched. Germline V gene lookup returns CDR1 LNHDA and CDR2 SQIVND (reference sequence). The CDR3 length is 18 residues. The CDR3 is CASTSSGTSGPSTDTQYF. CDR3 nucleotides: TGTGCCAGTACTTCCTCCGGGACTAGCGGCCCTAGCACAGATACGCAGTATTTT.

This clone is termed medium-sized. The chain has TRBV6-6 and TRBJ2-3, with 10 bases matching TRBD1. The CDR3 runs 14 residues. The junction had 3 bases not matched to a gene; V was cut back by 6 bases and J by 3 bases. Germline assignment: CDR1 MNHNY and CDR2 SVGAGI (reference sequence). In DNA, the CDR3 is TGTGCCAGCAGCGGACAGGGGGTTACAGATACGCAGTATTTT. Translated, it gives CASSGQGVTDTQYF.

This clone has a single count. The V call is TRBV30, the J call TRBJ2-3; D remains unclear. Between the trimmed V and J ends, which lost 2 bases and 7 bases, there was a span of 7 bases. The CDR3 is made up of 11 amino acids. Germline V gives CDR1 GTSNPN, CDR2 SVGIG (reference sequence). CDR3 residues: CAWSFQNTQYF. CDR3 bases: TGTGCCTGGAGTTTCCAAAATACGCAGTATTTT.

The chain links TRBV5-1 to TRBJ2-2; the match to TRBD2 covers 14 bases. J was trimmed by 1 base and V by 4 bases; bases with no gene match: 9. The CDR3 sequence is 19 residues long. Germline CDR1 SGHRS, CDR2 YFSETQ. The CDR3 is CASSPGRLAGGWNTGELFF. DNA of the CDR3: TGCGCCAGCAGCCCTGGCAGACTAGCGGGAGGGTGGAACACCGGGGAGCTGTTTTTT.

The rearrangement joins TRBV28 to TRBJ2-7; D perhaps matches TRBD1 (6 bases). Germline loops: CDR1 MDHEN, CDR2 SYDVKM. Trimming removed 6 bases from V and 4 bases from J, with 19 bases in between. The CDR3 is made up of 15 amino acids. CDR3 DNA: TGTGCCAGCAGCTCATGGGCAGGGGAAAGTTACGAGCAGTACTTC. Protein product: CASSSWAGESYEQYF.

The rearrangement links TRBV18 to TRBJ2-7; TRBD1 might be the D (5 bases). The ends were cut back, 1 base at V and 2 bases at J, with 12 bases in the middle. Germline assignment: CDR1 KGHSH and CDR2 LQKENI. The CDR3 has 15 residues. CDR3 nucleotide sequence: TGTGCCAGCTCACCACTTCCAGGGAAAACCTACGAGCAGTACTTC. This gives the protein CASSPLPGKTYEQYF.

J is TRBJ1-5 and V is TRBV27; D gene unclear. The CDR3 loop spans 15 amino acids. CDR1 is MNHEY and CDR2 is SMNVEV in the germline V gene (reference sequence). The germline V and J ends were trimmed by 4 bases and 1 base, with 11 bases remaining between them. The CDR3: CASSSRGGSNQPQHF. As DNA, the CDR3 is TGTGCCAGCAGTTCGCGAGGAGGGAGCAATCAGCCCCAGCATTTT.

The chain employs TRBV7-9 and TRBJ2-6; TRBD1 matches 9 bases. Germline CDR1 and CDR2: SEHNR and FQNEAQ (reference sequence). This CDR3 has 19 amino acids. V dropped 5 bases and J dropped 1; count of bases not matched to a gene: 12. CDR3 nucleotides: TGTGCCAGCAGCCCCGGGACAGGGTCTCCGTTTTCTGGGGCCAACGTCCTGACTTTC. It specifies CASSPGTGSPFSGANVLTF.

This chain uses TRBV25-1 with TRBJ2-2; possible D gene TRBD1, 6 bases. The CDR3 has 16 amino acids. Trimming removed 6 bases from V and 0 bases from J, with 14 bases in between. Germline CDR1 MGHDK, CDR2 SYGVNS. Here the CDR3 reads CASSRRGQSNTGELFF. CDR3 DNA sequence: TGTGCCAGCAGCCGACGTGGACAGTCGAACACCGGGGAGCTGTTTTTT. Full variable domain (remainder filled in from reference TRBV25-1 and TRBJ2-2): EADIYQTPRYLVIGTGKKITLECSQTMGHDKMYWYQQDPGMELHLIHYSYGVNSTEKGDLSSESTVSRIRTEHFPLTLESARPSHTSQYLCASSRRGQSNTGELFFGEGSRLTVL.

The rearrangement uses TRBV30 and TRBJ2-1; 7 nucleotides align to TRBD1. V lost 8 bases, J lost 3 bases, and 7 bases stayed unmatched. The germline gives CDR1 GTSNPN, CDR2 SVGIG (reference sequence). The CDR3 spans 13 residues. The CDR3 DNA is TGTGCCCAGGGGACAGATCTCTACAATGAGCAGTTCTTC. Translated: CAQGTDLYNEQFF.

This clone is judged medium-sized. This chain uses TRBV5-6 with TRBJ1-5; the D is unclear. CDR3 length: 18 residues. Looked up from germline, CDR1 is SGHDT and CDR2 is YYEEEE. Between the trimmed V and J ends, which lost 3 bases and 5 bases, there was a span of 24 bases. CDR3 DNA sequence: TGTGCCAGCAGCTCCTCAACGGGTTTCGGGCGGTTTGATCAGCCCCAGCATTTT. Its translation is CASSSSTGFGRFDQPQHF.

In its sample, this clone was seen a few times. V and J are TRBV2 and TRBJ1-2, with a weak D call TRBD1 (5 bases). Germline V gives CDR1 SNHLY, CDR2 FYNNEI. V lost 4 bases to trimming and J lost 8 bases, with 11 bases between them. The CDR3 length is 12 residues. The CDR3, as DNA: TGTGCCAGCAGTGTGAACAACAGGGGCTACACCTTC. This codes for CASSVNNRGYTF.

A single count supports this clone. The V and J genes are TRBV4-1 and TRBJ1-3; D may be TRBD1 (6 bases). Germline assignment: CDR1 MGHRA and CDR2 YSYEKL. The CDR3 covers 18 residues. Trimming pared 1 base from V and 0 bases from J, leaving 16 bases between. The CDR3 sequence is CASSQATGGPVSGNTIYF. The CDR3 DNA reads as TGCGCCAGCAGCCAAGCCACGGGGGGGCCCGTCTCTGGAAACACCATATATTTT.

The chain recombines TRBV5-1 with TRBJ2-1; 8 bases map to TRBD2. CDR1 and CDR2 (germline): SGHRS, YFSETQ. The ends lost 0 bases at V and 9 bases at J; junction bases unmatched: 5. This CDR3 contains 14 residues. DNA of the CDR3: TGCGCCAGCAGCTTGGTGCGGGGGGAGGGTGAGCAGTTCTTC. It encodes CASSLVRGEGEQFF.

The gene calls are TRBV28 and TRBJ1-2; D unresolved. This CDR3 is built from 15 residues. Trimming took off 1 base at V and 6 bases at J, with 15 bases between the two ends. Germline lookup yields CDR1 MDHEN and CDR2 SYDVKM. The CDR3 is CASSLSPRRFDGYTF. For the CDR3, the DNA is TGTGCCAGCAGTTTATCACCCAGGCGTTTCGATGGCTACACCTTC.

The DNA of the CDR3 is TGTGCTGGACGAAGGAGGTCTAGCACAGATACGCAGTATTTT. Translating gives CAGRRRSSTDTQYF. The chain has TRBV7-7 and TRBJ2-3; possible D gene TRBD2, 5 bases. This CDR3 has 14 amino acids. From germline, CDR1 is SSHAT and CDR2 FNYEAQ (reference sequence).

The rearrangement joins TRBV2 to TRBJ1-1, with D uncertain. Between the trimmed V and J ends, which lost 2 bases and 0 bases, there was a span of 4 bases. The germline V gene has CDR1 SNHLY and CDR2 FYNNEI. This CDR3 contains 13 residues. CDR3 residues: CASSERLNTEAFF. CDR3 DNA: TGTGCCAGCAGTGAAAGGTTGAACACTGAAGCTTTCTTT.

V gene TRBV6-5 combines with J gene TRBJ2-2, with 9 bases aligning to TRBD2. The junction had 4 bases not matched to a gene; V was cut back by 6 bases and J by 5 bases. Germline CDR1 is MNHEY and CDR2 is SVGAGI. The CDR3 is made up of 14 amino acids. The CDR3 DNA sequence: TGTGCCAGCAGACGCGGGGGGGCGACCGGGGAGCTGTTTTTT. This translates into CASRRGGATGELFF.

The CDR3 bases are TGTGCCAGCAGCTCCTACCGGGGGGGGAAGGAGACCCAGTACTTC. Protein sequence: CASSSYRGGKETQYF. The chain employs TRBV7-2 and TRBJ2-5; 8 positions match TRBD2. The CDR3 contains 15 residues. Germline assignment: CDR1 SGHTA and CDR2 FQGNSA. V trimming: 4 bases; J trimming: 5 bases; junction bases outside the gene matches: 9.

This clone was recorded a few times. V usage is TRBV5-6 and J usage is TRBJ2-7, with 8 bases identical to TRBD1. Trimming took 3 bases from V and 3 from J; bases not matched to a gene: 8. CDR3 length: 15 residues. CDR1 and CDR2 (germline): SGHDT, YYEEEE. CDR3 region: CASSSQTGERYEQYF. CDR3 in DNA: TGTGCCAGCAGCTCTCAGACAGGGGAGCGCTACGAGCAGTACTTC.

CDR3 loop: CSVGTGRNQPQHF. CDR3 DNA: TGCAGCGTTGGGACAGGCCGAAATCAGCCCCAGCATTTT. This chain links TRBV29-1 with TRBJ1-5, with TRBD1 identical over 7 bases. From germline, CDR1 is SQVTM and CDR2 ANQGSEA. The CDR3 has 13 residues. V dropped 4 bases and J dropped 4; count of bases not matched to a gene: 4. Based on the CDR3 plus reference TRBV29-1 and TRBJ1-5, the full variable domain is SAVISQKPSRDICQRGTSLTIQCQVDSQVTMMFWYRQQPGQSLTLIATANQGSEATYESGFVIDKFPISRPNLTFSTLTVSNMSPEDSSIYLCSVGTGRNQPQHFGDGTRLSIL.

The J gene is TRBJ2-5, the V gene TRBV19; 7 positions agree with TRBD1. CDR1 and CDR2 from the germline V gene are LNHDA and SQIVND (reference sequence). The trim removed 4 bases at V and 5 bases at J, leaving 10 bases unmatched. The CDR3 runs 15 residues. The CDR3 loop is CASSTRDSLLETQYF. CDR3 DNA sequence: TGTGCCAGTAGTACTCGGGACAGTCTGCTGGAGACCCAGTACTTC.

This clone was found a few times. The genes are TRBV5-6 and TRBJ1-1, with a tentative D call TRBD1 (5 bases). V was shortened by 0 bases and J by 1 base, with 7 bases between the two germline ends. The length of the CDR3 is 14 residues. Germline CDR1 is SGHDT and CDR2 is YYEEEE. The CDR3: CASSLGGRNTEAFF. The CDR3 coding sequence is TGTGCCAGCAGCTTGGGGGGCAGGAACACTGAAGCTTTCTTT.

This chain connects TRBV5-4 to TRBJ2-3; 7 bases line up with TRBD2. This CDR3 is 15 amino acids long. V lost 4 bases, J lost 4 bases, and 9 bases stayed unmatched. CDR1 SGHNT and CDR2 YYREEE come from the germline V gene (reference sequence). CDR3 DNA: TGTGCCAGCAGCGGGGCGGGAGTATTGGCAGATACGCAGTATTTT. Protein: CASSGAGVLADTQYF. The full variable domain, in which reference TRBV5-4 and TRBJ2-3 provide the parts outside the CDR3, is ETGVTQSPTHLIKTRGQQVTLRCSSQSGHNTVSWYQQALGQGPQFIFQYYREEENGRGNFPPRFSGLQFPNYSSELNVNALELDDSALYLCASSGAGVLADTQYFGPGTRLTVL.